The source of this TCR beta chain is a study of PD-L1 blockade in urothelial cancer. As to time point: peripheral blood 6 weeks after treatment start. For each patient, 1 to 8 samples were obtained, pretreatment and on-treatment. Repertoires were generated with immunoSEQ multiplex PCR, while TCRdb's copy carries only in-frame clones and drops some. The sample consists of tens of thousands of clones, around 82% of them appearing once. V was cut by 3 bases and J by 2 bases, with 16 bases left in between. CDR3 length equals 16 residues. Germline lookup yields CDR1 SGHNT and CDR2 YENEEA. The receptor was isolated from a man between 70 and 80 years old with urothelial cancer. Here the sequenced sample was PBMCs, taken around atezolizumab (anti-PD-L1) treatment. This chain joins TRBV11-3 and TRBJ1-2; D is perhaps TRBD1 (6 bases). The CDR3 coding sequence is TGTGCCAGCAGCTTCCAAGGGGGAGACTCCAACTATGGCTACACCTTC. It codes for CASSFQGGDSNYGYTF. The complete variable domain, with remaining parts taken from reference TRBV11-3 and TRBJ1-2, reads EAGVVQSPRYKIIEKKQPVAFWCNPISGHNTLYWYLQNLGQGPELLIRYENEEAVDDSQLPKDRFSAERLKGVDSTLKIQPAELGDSAVYLCASSFQGGDSNYGYTFGSGTRLTVV.